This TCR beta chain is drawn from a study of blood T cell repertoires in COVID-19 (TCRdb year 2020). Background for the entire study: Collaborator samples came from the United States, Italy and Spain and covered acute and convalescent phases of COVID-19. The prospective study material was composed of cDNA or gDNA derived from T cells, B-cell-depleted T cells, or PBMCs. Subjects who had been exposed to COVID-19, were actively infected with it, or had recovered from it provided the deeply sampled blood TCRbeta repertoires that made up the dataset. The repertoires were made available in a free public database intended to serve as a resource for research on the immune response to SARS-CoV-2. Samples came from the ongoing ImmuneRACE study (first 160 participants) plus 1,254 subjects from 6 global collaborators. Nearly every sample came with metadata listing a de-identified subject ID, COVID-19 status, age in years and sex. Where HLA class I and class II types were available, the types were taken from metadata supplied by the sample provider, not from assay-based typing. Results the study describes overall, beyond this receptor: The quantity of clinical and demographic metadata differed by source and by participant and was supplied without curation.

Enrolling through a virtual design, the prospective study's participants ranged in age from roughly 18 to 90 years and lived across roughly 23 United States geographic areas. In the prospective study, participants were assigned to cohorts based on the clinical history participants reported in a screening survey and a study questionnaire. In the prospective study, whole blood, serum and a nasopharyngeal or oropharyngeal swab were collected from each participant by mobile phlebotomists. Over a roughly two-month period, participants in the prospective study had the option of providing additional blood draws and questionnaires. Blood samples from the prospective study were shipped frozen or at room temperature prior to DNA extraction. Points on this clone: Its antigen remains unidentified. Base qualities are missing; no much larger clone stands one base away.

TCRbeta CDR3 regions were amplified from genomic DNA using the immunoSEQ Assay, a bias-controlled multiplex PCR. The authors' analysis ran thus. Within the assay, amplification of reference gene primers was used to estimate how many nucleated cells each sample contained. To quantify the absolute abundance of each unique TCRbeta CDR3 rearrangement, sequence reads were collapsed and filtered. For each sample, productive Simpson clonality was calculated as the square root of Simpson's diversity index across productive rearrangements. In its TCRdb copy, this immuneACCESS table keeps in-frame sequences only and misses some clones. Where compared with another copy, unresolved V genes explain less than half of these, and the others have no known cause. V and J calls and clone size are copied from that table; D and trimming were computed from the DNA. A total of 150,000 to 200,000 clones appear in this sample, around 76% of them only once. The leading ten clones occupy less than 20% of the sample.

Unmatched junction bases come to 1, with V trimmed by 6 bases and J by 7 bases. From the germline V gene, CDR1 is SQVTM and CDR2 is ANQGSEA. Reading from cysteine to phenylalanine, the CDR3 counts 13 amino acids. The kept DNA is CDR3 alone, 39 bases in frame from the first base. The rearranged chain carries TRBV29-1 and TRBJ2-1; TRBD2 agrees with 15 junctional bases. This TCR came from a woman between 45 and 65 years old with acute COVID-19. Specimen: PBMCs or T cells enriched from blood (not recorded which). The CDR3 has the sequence CSVGLAGGNEQFF. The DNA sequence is TGCAGCGTAGGACTAGCGGGGGGGAATGAGCAGTTCTTC.